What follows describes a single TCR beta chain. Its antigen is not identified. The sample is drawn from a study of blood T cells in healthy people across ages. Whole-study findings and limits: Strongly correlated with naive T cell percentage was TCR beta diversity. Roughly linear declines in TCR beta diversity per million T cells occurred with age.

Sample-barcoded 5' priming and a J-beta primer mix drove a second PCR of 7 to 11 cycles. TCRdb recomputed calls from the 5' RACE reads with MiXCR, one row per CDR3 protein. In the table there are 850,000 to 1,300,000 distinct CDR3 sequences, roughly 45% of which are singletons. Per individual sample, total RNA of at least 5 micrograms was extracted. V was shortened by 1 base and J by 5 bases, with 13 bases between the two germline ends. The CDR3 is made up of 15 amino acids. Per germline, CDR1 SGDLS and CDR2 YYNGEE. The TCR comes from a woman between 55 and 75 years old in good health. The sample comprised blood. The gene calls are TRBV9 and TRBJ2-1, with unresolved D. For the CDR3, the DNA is TGTGCCAGCAGCGTAACGGTAGACCCTGACAATGAGCAGTTCTTC. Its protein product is CASSVTVDPDNEQFF.